Listed here are 3 T cell receptor beta chains from one sample, sequenced in a study of brain T cells in children with intractable seizures. Regarding time point: blood from clinic visit 5 months post-surgery; TSC patient then seizure free. Only in-frame clones appear in the TCRdb table, and some are missing; sequencing was by immunoSEQ multiplex PCR. Of approximately 330,000 clones listed, about 94% are singletons. Sample: peripheral blood, taken approximately 5 months after surgery. The receptor source for this set is a boy under two years old with tuberous sclerosis and intractable seizures.

The CDR3 sequence: CATSESKDSYEQYF. In DNA, the CDR3 is TGTGCCACCAGTGAGAGCAAGGACTCCTACGAGCAGTACTTC. The chain couples TRBV24-1 to TRBJ2-7; D call uncertain. Looked up from germline, CDR1 is KGHDR and CDR2 is SFDVKD. Trimming removed 4 bases at V and 0 bases at J, with 9 bases between. The CDR3 is made up of 14 amino acids.

The genes are TRBV4-1 and TRBJ2-7; 10 bases are a match to TRBD2. This CDR3 region has 14 residues. Germline trimming cut 1 base from V and 3 bases from J; bases unmatched to any gene: 0. Germline loops: CDR1 MGHRA, CDR2 YSYEKL. The CDR3 DNA is TGCGCCAGCAGCCAAGTAGCGGGGGGCTACGAGCAGTACTTC. This translates into CASSQVAGGYEQYF.

The J gene is TRBJ2-1, the V gene TRBV19, with 10 bases fitting TRBD1. Germline V lookup: CDR1 LNHDA, CDR2 SQIVND (reference sequence). V trimming: 2 bases; J trimming: 9 bases; junction bases outside the gene matches: 7. The CDR3 spans 15 residues. DNA of the CDR3: TGTGCCAGTAGTATAATCGACAGGGGGCTTGGTGAGCAGTTCTTC. It is translated as CASSIIDRGLGEQFF.